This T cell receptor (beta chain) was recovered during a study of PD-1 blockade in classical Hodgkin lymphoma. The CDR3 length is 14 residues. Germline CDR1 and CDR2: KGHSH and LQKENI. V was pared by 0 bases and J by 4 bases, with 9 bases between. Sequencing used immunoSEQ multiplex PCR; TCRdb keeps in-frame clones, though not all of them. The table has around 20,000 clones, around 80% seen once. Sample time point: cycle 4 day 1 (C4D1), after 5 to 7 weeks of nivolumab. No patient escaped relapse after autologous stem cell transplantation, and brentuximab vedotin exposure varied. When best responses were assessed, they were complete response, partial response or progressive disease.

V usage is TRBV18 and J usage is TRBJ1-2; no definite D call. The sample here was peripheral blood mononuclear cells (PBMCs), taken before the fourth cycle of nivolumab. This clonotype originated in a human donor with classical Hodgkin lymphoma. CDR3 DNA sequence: TGTGCCAGCTCACCACCTACAGAAAGCTATGGCTACACCTTC. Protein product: CASSPPTESYGYTF.